The rows below give T cell receptor beta chains drawn from one sample of a study of shared T cell receptors in the human thymus. Assay: immunoSEQ multiplex PCR; the TCRdb copy retains only in-frame clones and omits some. Counted here are hundreds of thousands of clones, around 87% occurring once; the ten biggest clones make up about 0.0094%. Another study also made use of these data, one on human thymus T cells.

Sequencing input: thymocytes. Receptor source: a boy less than two years old with a congenital heart defect. Each CDR3 is given with its conserved first and last residue. The order of the fields is V gene, CDR3 length, CDR3 protein.

V: TRBV21-1; length: 16; CDR3: CASSKGWGTGNTEAFF
V: TRBV4-1; length: 17; CDR3: CASSQAVASSYNSPLHF
V: TRBV2; length: 14; CDR3: CASSGYGGNTEAFF
V: TRBV28; length: 16; CDR3: CASSPVGQGGPDTQYF
V: TRBV4-3; length: 18; CDR3: CASRHTLLSGGGDNEQFF
V: TRBV6-5; length: 15; CDR3: CASSSSGRDNSPLHF
V: TRBV25-1; length: 11; CDR3: CASRTGQRVDF
V: TRBV19; length: 17; CDR3: CASSMIPRLVGKETQYF
V: TRBV6-5; length: 14; CDR3: CASEGGGVNTEAFF
V: TRBV27; length: 16; CDR3: CASSLPGQGLSNEQFF
V: TRBV7-3; length: 13; CDR3: CASSSHNNTEAFF
V: TRBV6-5; length: 15; CDR3: CASSPPQGISYEQYF
V: TRBV27; length: 16; CDR3: CASSIKTGEDADTQYF
V: TRBV7-6; length: 15; CDR3: CASSLRDSYQETQYF
V: TRBV28; length: 15; CDR3: CASSRDRAKAYEQYF
V: TRBV2; length: 14; CDR3: CASRWDYHTGELFF
V: TRBV27; length: 15; CDR3: CASSSYGGGSEPQHF
V: TRBV6-5; length: 15; CDR3: CASRRLAGTTDTQYF
V: TRBV6-1; length: 8; CDR3: CASSETFF
V: TRBV4-3; length: 13; CDR3: CASSQTAFGELFF
V: TRBV7-2; length: 18; CDR3: CASSLATAVRGGRVGYTF
V: TRBV6-1; length: 14; CDR3: CASSEARWSRGYTF
V: TRBV2; length: 14; CDR3: CASSVGQGDQPQHF
V: TRBV5-1; length: 16; CDR3: CASSLVASWSTGELFF
V: TRBV14; length: 17; CDR3: CASSHPETSPGTDTQYF
V: TRBV30; length: 14; CDR3: CAWSVRLGRDEAFF
V: TRBV27; length: 14; CDR3: CASSPGGSPYGYTF
V: TRBV11-2; length: 16; CDR3: CASSLAGNYSNQPQHF
V: TRBV28; length: 13; CDR3: CASTSVRGQGYTF
V: TRBV2; length: 14; CDR3: CASSLITLTGKAFF
V: TRBV7-3; length: 16; CDR3: CASSSQGWSSYNEQFF